This T cell receptor beta chain stems from a study of identical twins (dated by TCRdb to 2016 to 2018). In the study overall: To test whether fetal clonotypes persist, this study deep-sequenced TCR alpha and beta repertoires from monozygotic twins, from unrelated adults of various ages, and from cord blood. To rule out contamination, the twin experiments were replicated at different times with different library preparation protocols.

What the study reported, not specific to this receptor: In monozygotic twins, recombination models systematically underestimated out-of-frame TCR alpha sharing, but the models matched the sharing seen between unrelated individuals. Invariant T cells such as MAIT and iNKT could partly confound zero-insertion analyses, though diverse VJ usage argued against this for most clonotypes. Compared with coincidental sharing between unrelated individuals, an excess of low generation-probability sequences was observed among out-of-frame TCR alpha sequences shared between twins. A weaker excess of twin sharing was found in beta out-of-frame sequences because the signal-to-noise ratio was lowered by fewer shared sequences. Conclusions relied on cross-sectional statistical analysis, since the same donors could not be followed over many years. Fewer insertions were carried by abundant cord blood beta clonotypes; a weaker similar trend was observed in young adult naive repertoires, while no such trend was observed in memory repertoires.

Libraries were made using 5' RACE. The instrument given in TCRdb is Illumina HiSeq 2000. A universal primer binding site was added through template switching, and the final cDNA carried a unique molecular identifier so that TCR cDNA molecules could be counted accurately. First-strand cDNA for TCR alpha and beta chains was synthesized from specific primers in the conserved constant-segment region. To control for contamination, every cDNA library carried two barcodes: a SMART-Mk sample barcode plus Illumina barcodes. TruSeq adapter sequences, together with Illumina sample barcodes, were added in two successive PCR steps. The TCR alpha and beta cDNA libraries were sequenced on the Illumina HiSeq platform using custom primers. Concerning the study's data processing: MiGEC was used to process raw reads and extract unique molecular identifiers, and MiXCR was used to find CDR3 positions. For each individual, recombination models were inferred using an EM algorithm with the repgenHMM and IGoR tools. The tcR package in R was used for shared clonotype analysis, with sharing normalized by the product of cloneset sizes. Out-of-frame nonproductive sequences were analyzed to study raw recombination free of thymic and clonal selection effects. The public sequencing data were trimmed at Q25 with fastp and processed into clonotypes with MiXCR by TCRdb, which kept only in-frame beta chains. All rows with the same CDR3 protein become a single entry with the most common DNA and genes. Clone size and V and J calls follow TCRdb, not the original study. The sample data list hundreds of thousands of distinct CDR3 sequences, and about 20% of these were observed just once. The ten largest clones capture around 4.4% of the sample.

The cysteine opens and the phenylalanine closes a CDR3 of 18 amino acids. Left in the record is the CDR3 DNA by itself, 54 bases read in frame from the first base. With respect to this clonotype: Its antigen is still unknown. No base quality information exists; no much larger clone differs at one position.

Every donor was a healthy Caucasian. The twin cohort comprised three pairs of female monozygotic twins, all aged about 18 to 29 years. Peripheral blood mononuclear cells were the source from which RNA for the TCR libraries was isolated. In addition, the sample was reused for a study of T cells expressing NK-cell markers. As that second paper reports: TCR beta-chain repertoires were profiled in sorted CD3+CD56+NKG2C+, CD3+CD56+NKG2C- and CD3+CD56-NKG2C+ T-cell subsets from several donors. Of the eight sequenced donors, seven were found to be HCMV-seropositive and one was found to be HCMV-seronegative. In several experiments an anti-gammadeltaTCR antibody was added to restrict sorting to alphabetaTCR-expressing T cells. In several donors, the dominant CD3+CD56+NKG2C+ clonotypes were found to rank among the top 10 CD8+ clonotypes and to make up roughly 1.0-8% of CD8+ T cells. Those dominant clonotypes were again the most abundant among CD3+CD56-NKG2C+ cells in four donors, at about 28.3-65%. Whether the expanded NKG2C-expressing T cell clones were specific for HCMV antigens remained unclear. Randomly selected healthy volunteers, three men and five women, were used as the eight sequenced donors. HCMV-specific IgG was detected in serum with a commercial ELISA kit to determine HCMV serostatus. Bulk peripheral blood T-cell repertoires were additionally sequenced from unsorted PBMC for over five donors. Reads were demultiplexed and grouped by UMI with MIGEC, and clonotypes were assembled and quantified with MiTCR. To exclude erroneous sequences, any TCR cDNA sequence not supported by at least two reads was discarded. The tcR package was used for downstream repertoire analysis, and clonotypes were matched across fractions by CDR3 nucleotide sequence plus V segment. Antigen specificity was annotated against VDJdb with VDJmatch, allowing one amino acid substitution in CDR3.

The sample taken for sequencing was PBMCs. This chain joins TRBV21-1 to TRBJ1-5; the table names TRBD1, a call not compared with the DNA. TRBV21-1 is a recognized pseudogene. This TCR was recovered from a woman between 18 and 29 years old in good health. CDR3 protein: CASSKGEQEQGVGQPQHF. The DNA sequence follows: TGTGCCAGCAGCAAAGGGGAACAGGAGCAAGGAGTCGGTCAGCCCCAGCATTTT.